Each of the 8 T cell receptor beta chains below was sequenced from the same sample in a study of blood T cell repertoires in COVID-19. Libraries were prepared by immunoSEQ multiplex PCR; TCRdb keeps only in-frame clonotypes and omits some of them. The profile shows around 160,000 clones, roughly 84% of them singletons. The sample consisted of PBMCs or T cells enriched from blood (not recorded which). The origin of the receptors is a woman between 45 and 65 years old who had been exposed to COVID-19.

The chain joins TRBV7-9 to TRBJ2-1, with 7 positions matching TRBD2. This CDR3 is 17 amino acids long. In germline, CDR1 is SEHNR, CDR2 FQNEAQ (reference sequence). The J segment lost 3 bases and the V segment lost 3 bases, leaving 11 bases of the junction unmatched. The CDR3 region is CASSFYPSGVLYNEQFF. As DNA, the CDR3 is TGTGCCAGCAGCTTTTACCCCAGCGGGGTACTCTACAATGAGCAGTTCTTC.

This chain joins TRBV27 and TRBJ2-7; the D gene is possibly TRBD2 (6 bases). Trimming shortened V by 3 bases and J by 9 bases, and 12 bases separated the two germline ends. The CDR3 is 12 residues long. In germline, CDR1 is MNHEY, CDR2 SMNVEV (reference sequence). The CDR3 reads CASSLPRGAQYF. DNA of the CDR3: TGTGCCAGCAGTTTGCCGCGGGGTGCGCAGTACTTC.

The rearrangement joins TRBV5-4 to TRBJ2-5; 13 bases fit TRBD2. J gave up 2 bases and V 2 bases, and 6 bases lay outside the gene matches. The CDR3 consists of 17 residues. Germline V gives CDR1 SGHNT, CDR2 YYREEE (reference sequence). The DNA for the CDR3 is TGTGCCAGCAGCTTAAGAAGACTAGCGGGGGGACAAGAGACCCAGTACTTC. It codes for CASSLRRLAGGQETQYF.

This chain joins TRBV5-1 and TRBJ1-1; perhaps TRBD1 as D (5 bases). The CDR3 totals 13 residues. Germline V lookup: CDR1 SGHRS, CDR2 YFSETQ. Trimming stripped 5 bases from V and 0 bases from J, with 8 bases between. The CDR3 DNA follows: TGCGCCAGCAGGGCAGGGATGAACACTGAAGCTTTCTTT. Translation gives CASRAGMNTEAFF.

The chain combines TRBV12-3 or TRBV12-4 with TRBJ1-2; tentatively, D is TRBD1 (6 bases). The ends were cut back, 4 bases at V and 6 bases at J, with 9 bases in the middle. The CDR3 is made up of 12 amino acids. CDR3 sequence (DNA): TGTGCCAGCAGTTCTACAGGGAATGGCTACACCTTC. Its protein product is CASSSTGNGYTF.

J is TRBJ2-5 and V is TRBV9, with D possibly matching TRBD1 (6 bases). Trimming removed 0 bases at V and 5 bases at J, with 14 bases between. This CDR3 has 15 amino acids. The germline gives CDR1 SGDLS, CDR2 YYNGEE. DNA for the CDR3: TGTGCCAGCAGCGTAGAGAGGGGGACCGCGGAGACCCAGTACTTC. It yields the protein CASSVERGTAETQYF. The variable domain in full, with the rest retrieved from reference TRBV9 and TRBJ2-5, is DSGVTQTPKHLITATGQRVTLRCSPRSGDLSVYWYQQSLDQGLQFLIQYYNGEERAKGNILERFSAQQFPDLHSELNLSSLELGDSALYFCASSVERGTAETQYFGPGTRLLVL.

The CDR3: CASSYRGGSDEQFF. CDR3 DNA sequence: TGTGCCAGCTCTTATCGGGGAGGATCGGATGAGCAGTTCTTC. This rearrangement joins TRBV14 to TRBJ2-1; D is perhaps TRBD2 (6 bases). Deletions cut 8 bases from V and 8 bases from J, with 19 bases between. From germline, CDR1 is SGHDN and CDR2 FVKESK. This CDR3 has 14 residues.

The V and J genes are TRBV6-4 and TRBJ2-3; TRBD2 matches at 8 bases. Trimming took 3 bases from V and 1 from J; bases not matched to a gene: 0. The length of the CDR3 is 14 residues. Looked up from germline, CDR1 is MRHNA and CDR2 is SNTAGT. This CDR3 reads CASSERGGTDTQYF. The CDR3 coding sequence is TGTGCCAGCAGTGAGCGGGGGGGCACAGATACGCAGTATTTT.